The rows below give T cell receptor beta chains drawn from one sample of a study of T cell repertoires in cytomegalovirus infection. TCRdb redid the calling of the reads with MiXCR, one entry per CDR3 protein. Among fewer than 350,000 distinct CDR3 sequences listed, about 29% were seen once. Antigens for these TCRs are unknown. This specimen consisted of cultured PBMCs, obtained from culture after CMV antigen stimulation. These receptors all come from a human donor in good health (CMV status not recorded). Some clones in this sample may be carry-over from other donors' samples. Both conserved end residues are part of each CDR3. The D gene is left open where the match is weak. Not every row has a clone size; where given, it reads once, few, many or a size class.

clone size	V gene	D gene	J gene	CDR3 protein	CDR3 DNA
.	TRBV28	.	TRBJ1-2	CASIPAGHGYGYTF	TGTGCCAGCATCCCAGCGGGACACGGCTATGGCTACACCTTC
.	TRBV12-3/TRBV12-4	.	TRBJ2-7	CASTPSPSYEQYF	TGTGCCAGCACCCCCTCCCCCTCCTACGAGCAGTACTTC
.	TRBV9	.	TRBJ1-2	CASSASDDYGYTF	TGTGCCAGCAGCGCGTCAGATGACTATGGCTACACCTTC
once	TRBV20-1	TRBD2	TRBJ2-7	CSARDLRGTSGSEQYF	TGCAGTGCTAGAGATCTTCGGGGGACTAGCGGGAGCGAGCAGTACTTC
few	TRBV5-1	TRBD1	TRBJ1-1	CASSLADRENTEAFF	TGCGCCAGCAGCTTGGCCGACAGGGAGAACACTGAAGCTTTCTTT
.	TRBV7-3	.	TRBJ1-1	CASSLIGQGSEAFF	TGTGCCAGCAGCTTAATTGGTCAGGGGTCTGAAGCTTTCTTT
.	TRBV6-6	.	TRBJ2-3	CASSYTDKDTQYF	TGTGCCAGCAGTTACACTGACAAGGATACGCAGTATTTT
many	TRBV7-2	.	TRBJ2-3	CASSLSPLSTDTQYF	TGTGCCAGCAGCTTATCGCCGCTTAGCACAGATACGCAGTATTTT
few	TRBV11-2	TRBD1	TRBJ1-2	CASSPRQGGGYTF	TGTGCCAGCAGCCCCCGACAGGGCGGAGGCTACACCTTC
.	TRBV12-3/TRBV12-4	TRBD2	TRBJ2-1	CASRGLAGAEQFF	TGTGCCAGCAGGGGACTAGCGGGAGCTGAGCAGTTCTTC
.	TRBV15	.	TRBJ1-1	CATSRDPLREDVTEAFF	TGTGCCACCAGCAGAGATCCCCTTCGGGAGGATGTCACTGAAGCTTTCTTT
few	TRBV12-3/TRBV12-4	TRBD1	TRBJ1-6	CASSLGPGTGFNSPLHF	TGTGCCAGCAGTCTAGGCCCCGGGACAGGGTTTAATTCACCCCTCCACTTT
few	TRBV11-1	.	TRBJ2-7	CASSLGLSPSYEQYF	TGTGCCAGCAGCTTAGGTCTAAGCCCCTCCTACGAGCAGTACTTC
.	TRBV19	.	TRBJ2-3	CASSKRGNKDTQYF	TGTGCCAGTAGTAAAAGGGGAAACAAGGATACGCAGTATTTT
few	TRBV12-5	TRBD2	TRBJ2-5	CASALGLAGPNQETQYF	TGTGCTAGTGCCCTGGGACTAGCGGGGCCTAACCAAGAGACCCAGTACTTC
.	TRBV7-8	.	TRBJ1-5	CASSLALQGSNQPQHF	TGTGCCAGCAGCTTAGCCTTACAGGGTAGCAATCAGCCCCAGCATTTT
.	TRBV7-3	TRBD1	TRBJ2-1	CASSFDRGRNEQFF	TGTGCCAGCAGCTTCGACAGGGGAAGAAATGAGCAGTTCTTC
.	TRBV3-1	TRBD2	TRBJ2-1	CASSQRTSGGAANEQFF	TGTGCCAGCAGCCAGAGGACTAGCGGGGGGGCGGCGAATGAGCAGTTCTTC
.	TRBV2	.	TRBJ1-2	CASSEEKGLYGYTF	TGTGCCAGCAGTGAAGAAAAGGGCCTCTATGGCTACACCTTC
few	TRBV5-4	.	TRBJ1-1	CASSARWGGVNTEAFF	TGTGCCAGCAGCGCCCGTTGGGGAGGGGTTAACACTGAAGCTTTCTTT
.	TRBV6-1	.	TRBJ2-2	CASREASYTGELFF	TGTGCCAGCAGGGAAGCTTCGTACACCGGGGAGCTGTTTTTT
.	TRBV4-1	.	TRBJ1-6	CASSQDRGSNSPLHF	TGTGCCAGCAGCCAAGACCGGGGTTCGAATTCACCCCTCCACTTT